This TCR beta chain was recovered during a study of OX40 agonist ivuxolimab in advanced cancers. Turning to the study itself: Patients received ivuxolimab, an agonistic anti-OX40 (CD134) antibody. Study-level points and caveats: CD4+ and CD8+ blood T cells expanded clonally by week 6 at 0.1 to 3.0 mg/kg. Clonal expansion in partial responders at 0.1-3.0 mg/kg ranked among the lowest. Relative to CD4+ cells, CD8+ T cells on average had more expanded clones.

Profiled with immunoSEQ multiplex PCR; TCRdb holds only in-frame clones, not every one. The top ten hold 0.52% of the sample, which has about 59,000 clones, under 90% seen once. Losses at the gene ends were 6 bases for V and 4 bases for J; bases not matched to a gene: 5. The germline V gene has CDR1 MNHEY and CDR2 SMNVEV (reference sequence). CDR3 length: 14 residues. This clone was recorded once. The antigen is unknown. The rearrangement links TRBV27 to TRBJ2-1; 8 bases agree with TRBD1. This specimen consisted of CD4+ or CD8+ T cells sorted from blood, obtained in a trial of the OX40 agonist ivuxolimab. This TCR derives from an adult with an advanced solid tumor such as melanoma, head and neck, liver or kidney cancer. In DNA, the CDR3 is TGTGCCAGCAGGGACCGGGACAGGTACAATGAGCAGTTCTTC. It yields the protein CASRDRDRYNEQFF.